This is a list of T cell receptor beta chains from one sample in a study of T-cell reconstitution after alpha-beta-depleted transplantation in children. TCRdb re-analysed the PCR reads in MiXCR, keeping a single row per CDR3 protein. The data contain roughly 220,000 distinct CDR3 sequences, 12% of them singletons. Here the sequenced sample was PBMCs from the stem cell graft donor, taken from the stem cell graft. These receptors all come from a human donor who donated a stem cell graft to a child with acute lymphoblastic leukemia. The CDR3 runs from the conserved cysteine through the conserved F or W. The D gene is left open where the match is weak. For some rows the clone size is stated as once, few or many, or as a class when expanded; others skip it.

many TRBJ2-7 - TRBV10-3 TGTGCCATCAGGACGGACCACTCCTACGAGCAGTACTTC CAIRTDHSYEQYF
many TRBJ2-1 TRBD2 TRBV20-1 TGCAGTGCTAGGAGCACTAGCGGGAGTCGGCCTGAGCAGTTCTTC CSARSTSGSRPEQFF
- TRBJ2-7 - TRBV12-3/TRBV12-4 TGTGCCAGCAGTCCTAGTTTCTACGAGCAGTACTTC CASSPSFYEQYF
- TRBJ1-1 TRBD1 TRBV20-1 TGCAGTGGGCAGGCAGGGGGTAAGGAAGCTTTCTTT CSGQAGGKEAFF
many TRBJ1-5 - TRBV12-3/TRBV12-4 TGTGCCAGCAGTATAAGATCAGGGGCCAGGCAGCCCCAGCATTTT CASSIRSGARQPQHF
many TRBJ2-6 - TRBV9 TGTGCCAGCAGCCTCGAAGCCTCTGGGGCCAACGTCCTGACTTTC CASSLEASGANVLTF
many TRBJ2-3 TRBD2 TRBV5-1 TGCGCCAGCAGCTACCCCGGGACTAGCGGGGGAGATACGCAGTATTTT CASSYPGTSGGDTQYF
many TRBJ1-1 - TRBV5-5 TGTGCCAGCAGTGACTCCGGGGGTCGCACTGAAGCTTTCTTT CASSDSGGRTEAFF
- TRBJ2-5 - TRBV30 TGTGCCTGGAGTGTTCGAGCGGAGACCCAGTACTTC CAWSVRAETQYF
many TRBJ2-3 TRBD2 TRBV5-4 TGTGCCAGCAGCTTGGCAGGGCTAGCGGGAGGTACAGATACGCAGTATTTT CASSLAGLAGGTDTQYF
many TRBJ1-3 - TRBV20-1 TGCAGTGCTAGAGATCCCAGGGCTCCTTCTGGAAACACCATATATTTT CSARDPRAPSGNTIYF
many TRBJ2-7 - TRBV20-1 TGCAGTGCTAGAAGGACCCCCTACGAGCAGTACTTC CSARRTPYEQYF
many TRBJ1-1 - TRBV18 TGTGCCAGCTCACCGCCAGGGACTCGTGGCACTGAAGCTTTCTTT CASSPPGTRGTEAFF
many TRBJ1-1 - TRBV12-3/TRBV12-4 TGTGCCAGCAGTCCCGACGGATCGAACACTGAAGCTTTCTTT CASSPDGSNTEAFF
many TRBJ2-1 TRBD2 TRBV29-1 TGCAGCGTGGGCGGAATAAGAAGCGGGAGTAGCAATGAGCAGTTCTTC CSVGGIRSGSSNEQFF
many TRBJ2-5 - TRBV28 TGTGCCAGCAGCCTCCCTTCTGGGACCCAGTACTTC CASSLPSGTQYF
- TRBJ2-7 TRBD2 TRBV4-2 TGTGCCAGCAGCCAAGTATCTGCGGGAGGTAACCACGAGCAGTACTTC CASSQVSAGGNHEQYF
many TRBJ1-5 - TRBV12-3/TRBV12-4 TGTGCCAGCACCTCGGGCAGCCAAGGGCCCCAGCATTTT CASTSGSQGPQHF
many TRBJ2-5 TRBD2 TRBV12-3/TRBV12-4 TGTGCCAGCGAGCGGGGGAGGGGAGAGACCCAGTACTTC CASERGRGETQYF
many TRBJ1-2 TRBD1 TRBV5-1 TGCGCCAGCAGCTTGGTCTCCGGGACAGTACTTAACTATGGCTACACCTTC CASSLVSGTVLNYGYTF
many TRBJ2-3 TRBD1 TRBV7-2 TGTGCCAGCAGCTCCGGGACAGGGGCGAGAGATGCAGATACGCAGTATTTT CASSSGTGARDADTQYF
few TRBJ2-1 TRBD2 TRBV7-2 TGTGCCAGCAGCTTAGCGCTCCTAGCGGGGACCTACAATGAGCAGTTCTTC CASSLALLAGTYNEQFF
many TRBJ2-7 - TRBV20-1 TGCAGTGCCTACTTAGGGGGGGACATATACTACGAGCAGTACTTC CSAYLGGDIYYEQYF
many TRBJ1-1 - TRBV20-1 TGCAGTGCTCGACAGAACACTGAAGCTTTCTTT CSARQNTEAFF
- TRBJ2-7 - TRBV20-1 TGCAGTGCTAGAGGTACACGGATTAGTTACGAGCAGTACTTC CSARGTRISYEQYF
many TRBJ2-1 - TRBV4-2 TGTGCCAGCATCTCCCTTGAAAATGAGCAGTTCTTC CASISLENEQFF
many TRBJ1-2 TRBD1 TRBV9 TGTGCCAGCAGCGTTTACAGGGGTAAACTCTATGGCTACACCTTC CASSVYRGKLYGYTF
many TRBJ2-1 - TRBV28 TGTGCCAGCAGTTTGATGGTGGGTAAGGGGGGCCGGCACTACAATGAGCAGTTCTTC CASSLMVGKGGRHYNEQFF
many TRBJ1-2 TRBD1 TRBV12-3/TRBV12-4 TGTGCCAGCAGTTCGGGACAGTCCTATGGCTACACCTTC CASSSGQSYGYTF
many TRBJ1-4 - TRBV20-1 TGCAGTGCTGGTGGCCCTAATGAAAAACTGTTTTTT CSAGGPNEKLFF
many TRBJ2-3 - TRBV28 TGTGCCAGCAGTCTTAGCATACGCCAACTGGATACGCAGTATTTT CASSLSIRQLDTQYF
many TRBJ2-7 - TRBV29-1 TGCAGCGTAAGGAAGCGGTCCTACGAGCAGTACTTC CSVRKRSYEQYF
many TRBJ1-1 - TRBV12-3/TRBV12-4 TGTGCCAGCAGTTTAGTCCCCAGGCTGTTGAACACTGAAGCTTTCTTT CASSLVPRLLNTEAFF
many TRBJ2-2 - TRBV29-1 TGCAGCGTTGAAGGGGGAAAGAACACCGGGGAGCTGTTTTTT CSVEGGKNTGELFF
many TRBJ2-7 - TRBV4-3 TGCGCCAGCAGCCAAGAGTGGAGGGCCGGAGGGTTCTACGAGCAGTACTTC CASSQEWRAGGFYEQYF
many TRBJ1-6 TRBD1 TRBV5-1 TGCGCCAGCAGCTCTGGGACAGGGGGTTCACCCCTCCACTTT CASSSGTGGSPLHF
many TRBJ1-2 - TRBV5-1 TGCGCCAGCAGCTTGGACGGTAACTATGGCTACACCTTC CASSLDGNYGYTF
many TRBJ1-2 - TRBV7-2 TGTGCCAGCAGCACGTCCAGGGGCGGGAACTATGGCTACACCTTC CASSTSRGGNYGYTF
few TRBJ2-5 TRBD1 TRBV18 TGTGCCACCTTAGGGGACAGGAGAGAGACCCAGTACTTC CATLGDRRETQYF
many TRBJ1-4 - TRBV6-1 TGTGCCAGCCAACGAACCTGGGATAATGAAAAACTGTTTTTT CASQRTWDNEKLFF
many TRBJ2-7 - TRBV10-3 TGTGCCACCCGTCCCAACAGGGCACTCCCCTACGAGCAGTACTTC CATRPNRALPYEQYF
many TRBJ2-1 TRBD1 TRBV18 TGTGCCAGCTCGCGCACAGGGGGCTCCTACAATGAGCAGTTCTTC CASSRTGGSYNEQFF